These 20 T cell receptor beta chains were sequenced from one sample in a study of blood T cell repertoires in COVID-19. Libraries were prepared by immunoSEQ multiplex PCR; TCRdb keeps only in-frame clonotypes and omits some of them. The table includes about 300,000 clones, around 88% detected once. Sequenced material: peripheral blood. The receptors were gathered from a woman between 45 and 65 years old with acute or convalescent COVID-19.

J is TRBJ1-5 and V is TRBV3-1 (or the pseudogene TRBV3-2); weak D call: TRBD1 (5 bases). This CDR3 is 15 amino acids long. The V and J ends lost 4 bases and 4 bases respectively, with 14 bases between them. Germline CDR1 and CDR2: LGHDT and YNNKEL (reference sequence). The CDR3 sequence is CASSPGWGGNQPQHF. CDR3 nucleotide sequence: TGTGCCAGCAGCCCAGGGTGGGGGGGGAATCAGCCCCAGCATTTT.

The chain is built from TRBV5-1 and TRBJ2-2; D not resolved. CDR3 length: 12 amino acids. V gave up 6 bases and J gave up 6 bases, with 9 bases separating them. The germline CDR1 and CDR2 sequences are SGHRS and YFSETQ. CDR3 in amino acids: CASNLRPGELFF. The CDR3 DNA reads as TGCGCCAGCAATTTGCGGCCCGGGGAGCTGTTTTTT. Combining the CDR3 with reference TRBV5-1 and TRBJ2-2 gives the whole variable domain KAGVTQTPRYLIKTRGQQVTLSCSPISGHRSVSWYQQTPGQGLQFLFEYFSETQRNKGNFPGRFSGRQFSNSRSEMNVSTLELGDSALYLCASNLRPGELFFGEGSRLTVL.

V gene TRBV9 combines with J gene TRBJ1-3; D is unclear. Per the germline V gene, CDR1 is SGDLS and CDR2 is YYNGEE. This CDR3 is built from 14 residues. Trimming shortened V by 1 base and J by 3 bases, and 8 bases separated the two germline ends. In nucleotides, the CDR3 is TGTGCCAGCAGCGTACAGGATTTTGGAAACACCATATATTTT. Its translation is CASSVQDFGNTIYF.

V gene TRBV18 combines with J gene TRBJ2-1, with 12 bases that match TRBD2. The CDR3 has 15 amino acids. Germline V lookup: CDR1 KGHSH, CDR2 LQKENI. The ends lost 2 bases at V and 6 bases at J; junction bases unmatched: 2. The CDR3 coding sequence is TGTGCCAGCTCACCATCGACTAGCGGGAGCAATGAGCAGTTCTTC. Translating gives CASSPSTSGSNEQFF.

J is TRBJ2-2 and V is TRBV20-1; TRBD2 is a possible D gene (6 bases). Germline V CDR1 and CDR2: DFQATT, SNEGSKA (reference sequence). V lost 3 bases and J 1 base, leaving 12 bases between the germline ends. The CDR3 is made up of 15 amino acids. This chain's CDR3 is CSASAGKRNTGELFF. As DNA, the CDR3 is TGCAGTGCTAGTGCGGGGAAAAGGAACACCGGGGAGCTGTTTTTT.

V is TRBV15 and J is TRBJ2-7, with TRBD2 identical over 8 bases. CDR1 and CDR2 (germline): LNHNV, YYDKDF (reference sequence). The CDR3 runs to 15 residues. Germline trimming cut 0 bases from V and 0 bases from J; bases unmatched to any gene: 1. The CDR3 DNA reads as TGTGCCACCAGCAGAGAACTAGCGGCCTCCTACGAGCAGTACTTC. Amino acid sequence: CATSRELAASYEQYF. The whole variable domain, remainder taken from reference TRBV15 and TRBJ2-7, is DAMVIQNPRYQVTQFGKPVTLSCSQTLNHNVMYWYQQKSSQAPKLLFHYYDKDFNNEADTPDNFQSRRPNTSFCFLDIRSPGLGDTAMYLCATSRELAASYEQYFGPGTRLTVT.

This chain links TRBV18 with TRBJ2-5; D is possibly TRBD1 (6 bases). V was trimmed by 0 bases and J by 5 bases, leaving 7 bases between them. The CDR3 covers 13 residues. Per germline, CDR1 KGHSH and CDR2 LQKENI. CDR3 coding DNA: TGTGCCAGCTCACCACCTACAGGGGAGACCCAGTACTTC. Amino acid sequence: CASSPPTGETQYF.

The rearrangement uses TRBV30 and TRBJ2-5; no clear D. The V end was cut by 2 bases, the J end by 13 bases, with 17 bases between. Germline loops: CDR1 GTSNPN, CDR2 SVGIG (reference sequence). The CDR3 loop spans 12 amino acids. The CDR3 DNA sequence: TGTGCCTGGAGTCCCGCAGGCCCAGCCAGGTACTTC. This encodes CAWSPAGPARYF.

The chain combines TRBV6-4 with TRBJ2-1; D not certain. Germline CDR1 MRHNA, CDR2 SNTAGT. V was clipped by 4 bases and J by 2 bases, with 12 bases between them. CDR3 length: 15 residues. The CDR3 region has the DNA TGTGCCAGCAGTGTAGGCGGCACCCCCTACAATGAGCAGTTCTTC. This gives the protein CASSVGGTPYNEQFF.

The rearrangement links TRBV6-5 to TRBJ1-6, with TRBD1 matching 7 bases. The germline V gene encodes CDR1 MNHEY and CDR2 SVGAGI. V shed 3 bases, J shed 4 bases, and the junction held 3 bases outside the gene matches. The CDR3 runs to 15 residues. The CDR3 bases are TGTGCCAGCAGTTATACAGGGGCGTATAATTCACCCCTCCACTTT. Translating gives CASSYTGAYNSPLHF.

J is TRBJ1-3 and V is TRBV4-1; a possible D gene is TRBD1 (6 bases). Germline V gene data show CDR1 as MGHRA and CDR2 as YSYEKL. The CDR3 totals 17 residues. The ends were cut back, 0 bases at V and 0 bases at J, with 12 bases in the middle. CDR3 in DNA: TGCGCCAGCAGCCAAGACAGACAGGAGAGCTCTGGAAACACCATATATTTT. Protein: CASSQDRQESSGNTIYF.

The chain is built from TRBV5-8 and TRBJ2-1; TRBD2 matches 10 bases. Germline CDR1 is SGHTS and CDR2 is YDEGEE. With V trimmed by 0 bases and J by 9 bases, 9 bases remained unmatched. The CDR3 is 16 residues long. The DNA of the CDR3 is TGTGCCAGCAGCTTGGGGCTAGCGGGAGCATTCGGTGAGCAGTTCTTC. Translating gives CASSLGLAGAFGEQFF.

V and J are TRBV29-1 and TRBJ2-3, with TRBD2 identical over 9 bases. The J segment lost 1 base and the V segment lost 7 bases, leaving 3 bases of the junction unmatched. Per germline, CDR1 SQVTM and CDR2 ANQGSEA. This CDR3 is built from 13 residues. The chain's CDR3 is CSARTSGTDTQYF. The CDR3 nucleotides read TGCAGCGCCCGGACTAGCGGCACAGATACGCAGTATTTT.

The CDR3, as DNA: TGTGCCAGCAGCCATGACACACTAATAGCGGGAAGAAGCACAGATACGCAGTATTTT. As protein: CASSHDTLIAGRSTDTQYF. The chain uses TRBV3-1 (or the pseudogene TRBV3-2) and TRBJ2-3, with 8 bases identical to TRBD2. This CDR3 is 19 amino acids long. V was pared by 3 bases and J by 0 bases, with 14 bases of the junction left unmatched. Germline lookup yields CDR1 LGHDT and CDR2 YNNKEL (reference sequence).

V usage is TRBV6-1 and J usage is TRBJ2-3; 7 nucleotides line up with TRBD1. Germline V gives CDR1 MNHNS, CDR2 SASEGT. The CDR3 spans 13 residues. Losses at the gene ends were 2 bases for V and 8 bases for J; bases not matched to a gene: 4. CDR3 in DNA: TGTGCCAGCAGTGAAACCTCAGGGGGTACGCAGTATTTT. Protein product: CASSETSGGTQYF.

Concerning this clone itself: A read error may explain this, as a much larger clone is one base away. The chain has TRBV7-6 and TRBJ1-2; D perhaps matches TRBD1 (6 bases). V was shortened by 0 bases and J by 4 bases, with 18 bases between the two germline ends. The CDR3 is made up of 17 amino acids. Germline V gene lookup returns CDR1 SGHVS and CDR2 FNYEAQ. Here the CDR3 DNA reads TGTGCCAGCAGCTTAGCGGGAGGGGGGGTTGCCGGCTATGGCTACACCTTC. It translates to CASSLAGGGVAGYGYTF. Based on the CDR3 plus reference TRBV7-6 and TRBJ1-2, the full variable domain is GAGVSQSPRYKVTKRGQDVALRCDPISGHVSLYWYRQALGQGPEFLTYFNYEAQQDKSGLPNDRFSAERPEGSISTLTIQRTEQRDSAMYRCASSLAGGGVAGYGYTFGSGTRLTVV.

V usage is TRBV9 and J usage is TRBJ2-5; D may be TRBD1 (6 bases). There are 13 residues in the CDR3. The germline CDR1 and CDR2 sequences are SGDLS and YYNGEE. Trimming cost V 1 base and J 3 bases, with 7 bases left between them. The CDR3 DNA reads TGTGCCAGCAGCGTATGGGACAAAGAGACCCAGTACTTC. It specifies CASSVWDKETQYF.

This clone was observed a few times. The rearrangement links TRBV28 to TRBJ1-4, with 9 nucleotides matching TRBD1. The CDR3 is made up of 12 amino acids. The V segment lost 11 bases and the J segment 5 bases; nucleotides outside the gene matches: 3. Germline V gives CDR1 MDHEN, CDR2 SYDVKM. The CDR3 coding sequence is TGTGCCGGACAGGGGACGAATGAAAAACTGTTTTTT. Protein product: CAGQGTNEKLFF. Using reference TRBV28 and TRBJ1-4 for the parts outside the CDR3, the full variable domain is DVKVTQSSRYLVKRTGEKVFLECVQDMDHENMFWYRQDPGLGLRLIYFSYDVKMKEKGDIPEGYSVSREKKERFSLILESASTNQTSMYLCAGQGTNEKLFFGSGTQLSVL.

This chain joins TRBV9 and TRBJ2-1, with 8 bases that match TRBD2. From germline, CDR1 is SGDLS and CDR2 YYNGEE. Trimming removed 3 bases from V and 7 bases from J; junction bases left unmatched: 12. This CDR3 spans 16 amino acids. DNA of the CDR3: TGTGCCAGCAGCGGTCTAGCGGGCTCCGCCGGGAATGAGCAGTTCTTC. It translates to CASSGLAGSAGNEQFF.

The chain employs TRBV19 and TRBJ2-2, with D possibly matching TRBD1 (6 bases). V shed 6 bases and J shed 4 bases, with 15 bases lying between them. This CDR3 is 15 amino acids long. CDR1 LNHDA and CDR2 SQIVND come from the germline V gene (reference sequence). CDR3 nucleotides: TGTGCCAGTAGCCTCGTTGGGGGCGGCACCGGGGAGCTGTTTTTT. Its protein product is CASSLVGGGTGELFF.